Listed here is a single T cell receptor (beta chain). Its target is unknown. Assays captured around 97,000 TCR templates per sample. Produced via immunoSEQ multiplex PCR; TCRdb's table is partial and in-frame only. The table has over 95,000 clones, around 93% seen once. This entry comes from a study of siplizumab effects on memory and regulatory T cells. Study results and limitations: Many proliferating CD4+ or CD8+ clones remained unclassified. Roughly 75-95% of them could not be assigned either a naive or a memory phenotype. Whether the proliferating Tregs (from siplizumab cultures) were suppressive was not confirmed.

This CDR3 region has 19 residues. The J segment lost 1 base and the V segment lost 4 bases, leaving 15 bases of the junction unmatched. Germline V gene sequence: CDR1 LGHNT, CDR2 FRNRAP. The V and J genes are TRBV12-5 and TRBJ2-4; 8 positions match TRBD2. The specimen was non-Treg CD4+ T cells sorted from blood. The sequence derives from a human donor in good health. The CDR3 region is CASGSPRHGGAFAKNIQYF. CDR3 in DNA: TGTGCTAGTGGTTCACCACGTCACGGGGGGGCCTTTGCCAAAAACATTCAGTACTTC. The full variable domain, completed using reference TRBV12-5 and TRBJ2-4, is DARVTQTPRHKVTEMGQEVTMRCQPILGHNTVFWYRQTMMQGLELLAYFRNRAPLDDSGMPKDRFSAEMPDATLATLKIQPSEPRDSAVYFCASGSPRHGGAFAKNIQYFGAGTRLSVL.